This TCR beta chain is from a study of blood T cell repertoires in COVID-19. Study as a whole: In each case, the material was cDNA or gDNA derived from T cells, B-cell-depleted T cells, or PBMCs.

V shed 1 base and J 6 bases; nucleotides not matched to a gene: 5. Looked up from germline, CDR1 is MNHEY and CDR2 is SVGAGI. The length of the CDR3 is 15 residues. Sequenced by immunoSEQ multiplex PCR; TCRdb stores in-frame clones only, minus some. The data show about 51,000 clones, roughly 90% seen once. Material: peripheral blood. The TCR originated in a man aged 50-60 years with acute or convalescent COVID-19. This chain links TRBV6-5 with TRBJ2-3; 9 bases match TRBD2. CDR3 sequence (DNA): TGTGCCAGCAGTTACTTTGCGGGGGGGCGTGATACGCAGTATTTT. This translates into CASSYFAGGRDTQYF.